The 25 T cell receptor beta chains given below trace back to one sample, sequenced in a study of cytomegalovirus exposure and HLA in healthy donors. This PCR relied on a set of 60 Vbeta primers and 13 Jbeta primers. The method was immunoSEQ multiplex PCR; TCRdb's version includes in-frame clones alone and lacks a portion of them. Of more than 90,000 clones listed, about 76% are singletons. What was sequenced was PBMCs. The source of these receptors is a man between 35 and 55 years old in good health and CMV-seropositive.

The CDR3 spells CASSSGISNTGELFF. The CDR3 coding sequence is TGTGCCAGCAGCTCCGGGATCTCGAACACCGGGGAGCTGTTTTTT. The chain links TRBV7-9 to TRBJ2-2, with D possibly TRBD2 on 5 matching bases. Trimming left V 4 bases short and J 0 bases short, with 9 bases between. Germline V gene data show CDR1 as SEHNR and CDR2 as FQNEAQ (reference sequence). The CDR3 is made up of 15 amino acids.

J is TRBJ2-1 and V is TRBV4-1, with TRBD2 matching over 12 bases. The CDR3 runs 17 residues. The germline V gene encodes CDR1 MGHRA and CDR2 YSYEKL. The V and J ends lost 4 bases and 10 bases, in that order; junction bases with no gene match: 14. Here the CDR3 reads CASSPTSGGYPTREQFF. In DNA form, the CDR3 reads TGCGCCAGCAGCCCGACTAGCGGGGGATACCCTACAAGGGAGCAGTTCTTC.

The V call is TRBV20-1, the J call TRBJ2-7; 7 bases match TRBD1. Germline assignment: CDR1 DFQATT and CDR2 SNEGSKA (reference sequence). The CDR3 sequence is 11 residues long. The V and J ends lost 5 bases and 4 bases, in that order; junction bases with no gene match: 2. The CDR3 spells CSAVTGYEQYF. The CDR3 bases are TGCAGTGCTGTGACAGGGTACGAGCAGTACTTC.

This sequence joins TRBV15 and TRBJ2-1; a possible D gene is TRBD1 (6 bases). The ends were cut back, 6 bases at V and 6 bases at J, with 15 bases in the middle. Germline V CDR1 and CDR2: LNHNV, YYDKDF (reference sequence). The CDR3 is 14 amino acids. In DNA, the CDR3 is TGTGCCACCAGTCTCGAACAGGGCGCCAATGAGCAGTTCTTC. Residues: CATSLEQGANEQFF.

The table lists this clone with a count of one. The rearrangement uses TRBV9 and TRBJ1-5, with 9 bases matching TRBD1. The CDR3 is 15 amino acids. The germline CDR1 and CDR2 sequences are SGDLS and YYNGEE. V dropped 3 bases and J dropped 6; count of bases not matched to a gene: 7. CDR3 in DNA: TGTGCCAGCAGCGGGACAGGGGCCGAAAGTCAGCCCCAGCATTTT. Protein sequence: CASSGTGAESQPQHF. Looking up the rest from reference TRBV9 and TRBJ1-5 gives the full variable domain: DSGVTQTPKHLITATGQRVTLRCSPRSGDLSVYWYQQSLDQGLQFLIQYYNGEERAKGNILERFSAQQFPDLHSELNLSSLELGDSALYFCASSGTGAESQPQHFGDGTRLSIL.

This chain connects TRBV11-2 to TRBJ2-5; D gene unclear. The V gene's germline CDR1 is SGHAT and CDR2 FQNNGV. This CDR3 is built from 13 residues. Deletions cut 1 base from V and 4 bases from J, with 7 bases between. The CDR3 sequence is CASSLVLSETQYF. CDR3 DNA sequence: TGTGCCAGCAGCTTAGTTTTATCAGAGACCCAGTACTTC.

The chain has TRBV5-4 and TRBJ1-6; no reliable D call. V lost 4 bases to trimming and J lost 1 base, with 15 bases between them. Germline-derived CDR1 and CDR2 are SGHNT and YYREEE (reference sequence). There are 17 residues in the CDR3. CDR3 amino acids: CASSPLGESSYNSPLHF. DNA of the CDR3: TGTGCCAGCAGCCCCCTTGGGGAGAGTTCCTATAATTCACCCCTCCACTTT.

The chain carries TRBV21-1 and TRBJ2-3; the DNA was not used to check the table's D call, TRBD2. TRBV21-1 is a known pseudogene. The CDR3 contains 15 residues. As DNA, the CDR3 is TGTGCCAGCAGCGCCGGCCCTGGGGGGAGAGATACGCAGTATTTT. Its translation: CASSAGPGGRDTQYF.

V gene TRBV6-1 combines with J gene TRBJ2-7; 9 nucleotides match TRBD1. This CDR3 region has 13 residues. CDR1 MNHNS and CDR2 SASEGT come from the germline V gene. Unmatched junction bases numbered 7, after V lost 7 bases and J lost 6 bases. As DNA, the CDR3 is TGTGCCAGCAACTCGAACAGGGGGCCCGAGCAGTACTTC. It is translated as CASNSNRGPEQYF.

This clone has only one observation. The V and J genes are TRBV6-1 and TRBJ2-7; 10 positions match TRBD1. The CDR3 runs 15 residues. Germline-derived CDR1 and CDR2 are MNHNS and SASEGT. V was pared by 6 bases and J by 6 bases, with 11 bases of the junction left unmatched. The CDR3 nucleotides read TGTGCCAGCAGAAAAGGGACAGGGGCGTACGTCGAGCAGTACTTC. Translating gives CASRKGTGAYVEQYF.

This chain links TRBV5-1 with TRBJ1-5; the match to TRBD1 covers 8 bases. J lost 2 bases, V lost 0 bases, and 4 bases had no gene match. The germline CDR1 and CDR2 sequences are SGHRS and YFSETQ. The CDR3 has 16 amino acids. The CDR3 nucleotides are TGCGCCAGCAGCTTGGCCGGGACAGGAGGCAATCAGCCCCAGCATTTT. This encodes CASSLAGTGGNQPQHF.

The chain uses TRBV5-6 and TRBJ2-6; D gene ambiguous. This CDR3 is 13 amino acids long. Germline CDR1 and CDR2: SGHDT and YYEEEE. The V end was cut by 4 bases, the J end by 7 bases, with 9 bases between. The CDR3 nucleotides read TGTGCCAGCAGCGTCCAATCCGCCAACGTCCTGACTTTC. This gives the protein CASSVQSANVLTF.

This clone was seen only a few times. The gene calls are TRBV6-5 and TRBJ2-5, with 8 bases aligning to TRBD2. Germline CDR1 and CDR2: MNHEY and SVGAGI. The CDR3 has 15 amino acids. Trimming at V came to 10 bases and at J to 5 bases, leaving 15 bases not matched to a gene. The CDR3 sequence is CAIRPGLGSLETQYF. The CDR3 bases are TGTGCCATCAGACCGGGACTAGGGTCTTTGGAGACCCAGTACTTC.

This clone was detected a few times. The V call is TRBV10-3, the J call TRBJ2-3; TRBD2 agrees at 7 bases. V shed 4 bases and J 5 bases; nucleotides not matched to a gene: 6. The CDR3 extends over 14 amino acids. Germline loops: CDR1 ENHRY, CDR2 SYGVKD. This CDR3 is CAISVSGTKDTQYF. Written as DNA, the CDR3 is TGTGCCATCAGTGTAAGCGGGACGAAAGATACGCAGTATTTT.

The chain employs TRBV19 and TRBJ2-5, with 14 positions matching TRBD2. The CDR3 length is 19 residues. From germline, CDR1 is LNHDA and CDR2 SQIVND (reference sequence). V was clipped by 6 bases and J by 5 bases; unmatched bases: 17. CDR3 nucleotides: TGTGCCAGTAGCCAATCAGTGGGACTAGCGGGGGATGGGGGCGAGACCCAGTACTTC. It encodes CASSQSVGLAGDGGETQYF.

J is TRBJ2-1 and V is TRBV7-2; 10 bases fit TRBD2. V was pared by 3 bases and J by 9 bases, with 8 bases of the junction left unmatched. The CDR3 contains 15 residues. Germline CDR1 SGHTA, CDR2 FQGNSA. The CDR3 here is CASSFGLAGVSEQFF. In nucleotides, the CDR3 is TGTGCCAGCAGCTTTGGGCTAGCGGGAGTTAGTGAGCAGTTCTTC.

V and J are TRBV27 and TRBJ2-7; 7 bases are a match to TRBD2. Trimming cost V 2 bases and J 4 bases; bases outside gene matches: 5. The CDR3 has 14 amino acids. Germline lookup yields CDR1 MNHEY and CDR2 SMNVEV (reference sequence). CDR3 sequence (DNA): TGTGCCAGCAGTTTAAGGCGGGAGAATTACGAGCAGTACTTC. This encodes CASSLRRENYEQYF.

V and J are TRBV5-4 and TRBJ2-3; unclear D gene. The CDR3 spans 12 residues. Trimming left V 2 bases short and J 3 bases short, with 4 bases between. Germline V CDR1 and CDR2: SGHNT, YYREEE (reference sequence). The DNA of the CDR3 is TGTGCCAGCAGCTTACGGACAGATACGCAGTATTTT. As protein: CASSLRTDTQYF. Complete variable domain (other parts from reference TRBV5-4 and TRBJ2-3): ETGVTQSPTHLIKTRGQQVTLRCSSQSGHNTVSWYQQALGQGPQFIFQYYREEENGRGNFPPRFSGLQFPNYSSELNVNALELDDSALYLCASSLRTDTQYFGPGTRLTVL.

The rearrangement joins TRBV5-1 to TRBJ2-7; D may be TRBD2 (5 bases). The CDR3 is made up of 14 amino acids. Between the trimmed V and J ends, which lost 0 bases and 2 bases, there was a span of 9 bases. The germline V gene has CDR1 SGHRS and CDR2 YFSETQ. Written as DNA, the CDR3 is TGCGCCAGCAGCTTGGCCGGGAATACCTACGAGCAGTACTTC. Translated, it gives CASSLAGNTYEQYF.

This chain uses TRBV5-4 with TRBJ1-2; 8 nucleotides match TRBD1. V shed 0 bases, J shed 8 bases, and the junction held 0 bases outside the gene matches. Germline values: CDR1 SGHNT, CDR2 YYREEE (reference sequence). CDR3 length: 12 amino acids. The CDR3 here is CASSLAGGGYTF. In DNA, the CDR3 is TGTGCCAGCAGCTTGGCAGGGGGCGGCTACACCTTC.

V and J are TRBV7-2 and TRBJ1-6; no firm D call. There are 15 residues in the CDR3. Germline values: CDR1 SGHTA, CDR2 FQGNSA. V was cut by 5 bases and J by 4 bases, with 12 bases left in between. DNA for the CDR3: TGTGCCAGCAGCGAAGAACTCGGGTATAATTCACCCCTCCACTTT. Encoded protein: CASSEELGYNSPLHF. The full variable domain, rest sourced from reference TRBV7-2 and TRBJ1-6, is GAGVSQSPSNKVTEKGKDVELRCDPISGHTALYWYRQSLGQGLEFLIYFQGNSAPDKSGLPSDRFSAERTGGSVSTLTIQRTQQEDSAVYLCASSEELGYNSPLHFGNGTRLTVT.

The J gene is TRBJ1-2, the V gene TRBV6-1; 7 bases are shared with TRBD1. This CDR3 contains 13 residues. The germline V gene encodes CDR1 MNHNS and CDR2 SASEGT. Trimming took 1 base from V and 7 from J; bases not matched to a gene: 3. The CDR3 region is CASSEDRGFGYTF. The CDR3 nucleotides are TGTGCCAGCAGTGAAGACAGGGGATTTGGCTACACCTTC.

This CDR3 is CASSDGTGAYEQYF. The DNA for the CDR3 is TGTGCCAGCAGCGATGGGACAGGGGCCTACGAGCAGTACTTC. This rearrangement joins TRBV14 to TRBJ2-7; 10 nucleotides agree with TRBD1. The CDR3 runs to 14 residues. CDR1 is SGHDN and CDR2 is FVKESK in the germline V gene. Losses at the gene ends were 5 bases for V and 2 bases for J; bases not matched to a gene: 3. The whole variable domain, filled in from reference TRBV14 and TRBJ2-7, reads EAGVTQFPSHSVIEKGQTVTLRCDPISGHDNLYWYRRVMGKEIKFLLHFVKESKQDESGMPNNRFLAERTGGTYSTLKVQPAELEDSGVYFCASSDGTGAYEQYFGPGTRLTVT.

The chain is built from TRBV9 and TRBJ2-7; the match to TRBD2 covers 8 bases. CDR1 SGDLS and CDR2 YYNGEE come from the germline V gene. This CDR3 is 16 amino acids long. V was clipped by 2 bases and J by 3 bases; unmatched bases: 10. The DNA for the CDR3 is TGTGCCAGCAGCGTTCTCGGAGCGGGAGACGGCTACGAGCAGTACTTC. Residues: CASSVLGAGDGYEQYF. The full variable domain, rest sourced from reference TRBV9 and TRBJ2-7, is DSGVTQTPKHLITATGQRVTLRCSPRSGDLSVYWYQQSLDQGLQFLIQYYNGEERAKGNILERFSAQQFPDLHSELNLSSLELGDSALYFCASSVLGAGDGYEQYFGPGTRLTVT.

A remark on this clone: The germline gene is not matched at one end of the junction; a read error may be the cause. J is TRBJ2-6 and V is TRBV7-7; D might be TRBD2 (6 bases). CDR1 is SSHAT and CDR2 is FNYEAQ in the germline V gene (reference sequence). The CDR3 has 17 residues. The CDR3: CASSLGGLKSGANVLTF. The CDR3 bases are TGTGCTAGCAGCTTAGGAGGGCTAAAGTCTGGGGCCAACGTCCTGACTTTC.